This T cell receptor beta chain was profiled in a study of metastatic and nonmetastatic thyroid tumors. Study summary: Repertoire comparison spanned blood and tumor or nodule tissue of malignant and benign thyroid patients. General study findings and limits: Benign nodules reportedly had significantly lower TCR beta diversity than malignant thyroid tumors in blood and tumor.

Original processing methods: Clinicopathological groups of papillary thyroid cancer showed CDR3 differences that were used to build a distant-metastasis classifier. TCRdb reprocessed the PCR reads via MiXCR. TCRdb, not the original authors, processed these V and J calls. The data hold fewer than 7,000 clones, with roughly 18% observed a single time. All patients were untreated before thyroid surgery. The germline gives CDR1 SGDLS, CDR2 YYNGEE. The CDR3 totals 14 residues. V lost 4 bases, J lost 6 bases, and 6 bases stayed unmatched. This clone is classed as medium-sized. Its target is unknown. The TCR originated in a female donor with papillary thyroid cancer or a benign thyroid nodule (not recorded which). Some clones in this sample may be carry-over from other donors' samples. The chain is built from TRBV9 and TRBJ2-3; 9 positions agree with TRBD1. The sequencing sample was made of adjacent normal tissue. The CDR3 DNA is TGTGCCAGCAGCCGCGGACAGGGGCCCGATACGCAGTATTTT. It codes for CASSRGQGPDTQYF.